Shown below are 14 T cell receptor beta chains from a single sample sequenced in a study of T-cell reconstitution after alpha-beta-depleted transplantation in children. Unique molecular identifiers were used in preparing the TCRbeta library. MiXCR, run by TCRdb on the PCR reads, gives a single entry per CDR3 protein. The sample shows about 400,000 distinct CDR3 sequences, approximately 20% of them seen only once. Sequences were derived from PBMCs from the stem cell graft donor, sampled from the stem cell graft. The origin of the receptors is a human donor who donated a stem cell graft to a child with acute myeloid leukemia.

V gene TRBV27 combines with J gene TRBJ1-4; possibly TRBD1 for D (5 bases). The CDR3 contains 15 residues. Germline assignment: CDR1 MNHEY and CDR2 SMNVEV (reference sequence). V gave up 2 bases and J gave up 4 bases, with 11 bases separating them. The CDR3 protein is CASSLGDRLNEKLFF. CDR3 nucleotide sequence: TGTGCCAGCAGTTTAGGAGACAGACTTAATGAAAAACTGTTTTTT.

This clonotype was detected a few times. This chain links TRBV12-3 or TRBV12-4 with TRBJ2-7, with 9 bases lining up with TRBD1. The CDR3 covers 15 residues. V lost 6 bases and J lost 2; bases outside the gene matches: 8. CDR3 in amino acids: CASSKQGARAYEQYF. DNA of the CDR3: TGTGCCAGCAGCAAACAGGGGGCGCGTGCCTACGAGCAGTACTTC.

This clonotype was detected ten times or more. The chain recombines TRBV12-3 or TRBV12-4 with TRBJ2-1, with 12 bases fitting TRBD2. This CDR3 is built from 15 residues. Trimming removed 5 bases from V and 8 bases from J; junction bases left unmatched: 7. The CDR3 sequence: CASSPLTSGSYEQFF. In DNA, the CDR3 is TGTGCCAGCAGTCCCCTGACTAGCGGGAGCTATGAGCAGTTCTTC.

V is TRBV7-6 and J is TRBJ2-2; the match to TRBD1 covers 8 bases. With 5 bases clipped from V and 4 bases from J, the junction kept 3 bases outside the gene matches. The CDR3 totals 14 residues. The germline V gene encodes CDR1 SGHVS and CDR2 FNYEAQ. The CDR3 loop reads CASSPGQVTGELFF. The CDR3 coding sequence is TGTGCCAGCAGCCCGGGACAGGTCACCGGGGAGCTGTTTTTT. The variable domain in full, with the rest retrieved from reference TRBV7-6 and TRBJ2-2, is GAGVSQSPRYKVTKRGQDVALRCDPISGHVSLYWYRQALGQGPEFLTYFNYEAQQDKSGLPNDRFSAERPEGSISTLTIQRTEQRDSAMYRCASSPGQVTGELFFGEGSRLTVL.

This clonotype was seen many times. This chain uses TRBV4-2 with TRBJ2-7, with D unresolved. The CDR3 extends over 13 amino acids. V lost 0 bases and J lost 3, with 6 bases in between. The germline V gene encodes CDR1 LGHNA and CDR2 YNFKEQ. Here the CDR3 reads CASSQDRFYEQYF. The DNA for the CDR3 is TGTGCCAGCAGCCAAGATCGATTCTACGAGCAGTACTTC.

The chain links TRBV6-1 to TRBJ2-5, with 13 bases aligning to TRBD2. Looked up from germline, CDR1 is MNHNS and CDR2 is SASEGT. CDR3 length: 18 residues. J gave up 7 bases and V 5 bases, and 16 bases lay outside the gene matches. CDR3 sequence reads: CASSTPGGTSGTRGTQYF. The CDR3 region has the DNA TGTGCCAGCAGTACCCCCGGGGGGACTAGCGGGACCCGGGGGACCCAGTACTTC.

V gene TRBV10-3 combines with J gene TRBJ2-3; 13 bases are shared with TRBD2. With 3 bases clipped from V and 5 bases from J, the junction kept 11 bases outside the gene matches. Looked up from germline, CDR1 is ENHRY and CDR2 is SYGVKD. There are 18 residues in the CDR3. CDR3 nucleotides: TGTGCCATCAGTGACGGACTAGCGGGAGTAACAGCAGAAGATACGCAGTATTTT. It specifies CAISDGLAGVTAEDTQYF.

The V call is TRBV7-2, the J call TRBJ2-5, with 7 bases identical to TRBD2. The V segment lost 1 base and the J segment 5 bases; nucleotides outside the gene matches: 7. Germline-derived CDR1 and CDR2 are SGHTA and FQGNSA. The CDR3 is 15 residues long. In DNA, the CDR3 is TGTGCCAGCAGCTTAGTTCGGCGGGAGTGGGAGACCCAGTACTTC. Its translation is CASSLVRREWETQYF.

The rearrangement joins TRBV12-3 or TRBV12-4 to TRBJ2-1; the match to TRBD2 covers 9 bases. The CDR3 loop spans 20 amino acids. Trimming removed 7 bases from V and 0 bases from J; junction bases left unmatched: 19. The CDR3 here is CASTPLEREAWMSSYNEQFF. For the CDR3, the DNA is TGTGCCAGCACCCCACTGGAGCGGGAGGCCTGGATGAGCTCCTACAATGAGCAGTTCTTC.

This clonotype has just a few counts. The V call is TRBV20-1, the J call TRBJ2-7, with D maybe TRBD2 (6 bases). The CDR3 loop spans 16 amino acids. Trimming took 0 bases from V and 0 from J, leaving 15 bases between them. CDR1 and CDR2 from the germline V gene are DFQATT and SNEGSKA (reference sequence). CDR3 amino acids: CSARDLRGRPSYEQYF. CDR3 sequence (DNA): TGCAGTGCTAGAGATCTTCGGGGGAGGCCCTCCTACGAGCAGTACTTC.

This clonotype was seen ten or more times. The chain links TRBV6-5 to TRBJ2-7; tentatively, D is TRBD1 (6 bases). The V and J ends lost 2 bases and 7 bases respectively, with 12 bases between them. CDR3 length: 13 residues. Germline V CDR1 and CDR2: MNHEY, SVGAGI. CDR3 DNA sequence: TGTGCCAGCAGTTACGCAGGGGTGGGAGAGCAGTACTTC. Its translation is CASSYAGVGEQYF.

This clonotype was seen a handful of times. The rearrangement joins TRBV11-2 to TRBJ2-1; no definite D call. Germline V gene lookup returns CDR1 SGHAT and CDR2 FQNNGV. The CDR3 has 13 residues. V lost 3 bases, J lost 5 bases, and 8 bases lay in between. Here the CDR3 DNA reads TGTGCCAGCAGCTTTAAGCAAAACAATGAGCAGTTCTTC. It translates to CASSFKQNNEQFF.

In its sample, this clonotype was seen a few times. This chain links TRBV9 with TRBJ2-1, with D perhaps TRBD1 or TRBD2 (6 bases each). The CDR3 runs to 14 residues. V shed 4 bases and J shed 5 bases, with 13 bases lying between them. CDR1 and CDR2 (germline): SGDLS, YYNGEE. CDR3 in DNA: TGTGCCAGCAGCCCGTCGGGGGCCGACAATGAGCAGTTCTTC. Encoded protein: CASSPSGADNEQFF.

There are many counts of this clonotype. The chain links TRBV20-1 to TRBJ2-7, with D perhaps matching TRBD2 (5 bases). This CDR3 is built from 12 residues. V was pared by 6 bases and J by 4 bases, with 13 bases between. The V gene's germline CDR1 is DFQATT and CDR2 SNEGSKA (reference sequence). The CDR3 DNA sequence: TGCAGTGCAATAGGTACGGGGTACGAGCAGTACTTC. Translating gives CSAIGTGYEQYF.